One sample yielded the 24 T cell receptor beta chains listed below, sequenced in a study of blood T cell repertoires in COVID-19. Only in-frame clones appear in the TCRdb table, and some are missing; sequencing was by immunoSEQ multiplex PCR. The sample lists about 130,000 clones; around 87% were seen once. Sequencing used peripheral blood. The receptors here all came from a woman in her fifties or sixties who had recovered from COVID-19.

The genes are TRBV27 and TRBJ1-2; TRBD1 agrees at 8 bases. J gave up 8 bases and V 3 bases, and 8 bases lay outside the gene matches. CDR1 and CDR2 from the germline V gene are MNHEY and SMNVEV (reference sequence). There are 14 residues in the CDR3. CDR3: CASSFTGTGDGYTF. The CDR3 DNA reads TGTGCCAGCAGTTTTACCGGGACAGGTGACGGCTACACCTTC.

The chain employs TRBV7-3 and TRBJ2-5; possibly TRBD1 for D (5 bases). Germline CDR1 and CDR2: SGHTA and FQGTGA. The CDR3 covers 13 residues. Trimming stripped 5 bases from V and 4 bases from J, with 11 bases between. The CDR3 protein is CASSLGRGETQYF. Here the CDR3 DNA reads TGTGCCAGCAGCCTGGGGCGTGGAGAGACCCAGTACTTC. The full variable domain, completed using reference TRBV7-3 and TRBJ2-5, is GAGVSQTPSNKVTEKGKYVELRCDPISGHTALYWYRQSLGQGPEFLIYFQGTGAADDSGLPNDRFFAVRPEGSVSTLKIQRTERGDSAVYLCASSLGRGETQYFGPGTRLLVL.

The J gene is TRBJ2-2, the V gene TRBV5-1; D is uncertain. CDR3 length: 16 residues. CDR1 and CDR2 (germline): SGHRS, YFSETQ. The ends were cut back, 4 bases at V and 3 bases at J, with 16 bases in the middle. DNA of the CDR3: TGCGCCAGCAGCCAAGCCCTAACTTCCTACACCGGGGAGCTGTTTTTT. Translation gives CASSQALTSYTGELFF. Drawing the rest from reference TRBV5-1 and TRBJ2-2, the complete variable domain is KAGVTQTPRYLIKTRGQQVTLSCSPISGHRSVSWYQQTPGQGLQFLFEYFSETQRNKGNFPGRFSGRQFSNSRSEMNVSTLELGDSALYLCASSQALTSYTGELFFGEGSRLTVL.

The chain carries TRBV19 and TRBJ1-2; the match to TRBD1 covers 9 bases. Per the germline V gene, CDR1 is LNHDA and CDR2 is SQIVND (reference sequence). V was clipped by 6 bases and J by 4 bases; unmatched bases: 6. The CDR3 spans 14 residues. In nucleotides, the CDR3 is TGTGCCAGTAGAGGACAGGGGATAGGCTATGGCTACACCTTC. Translated, it gives CASRGQGIGYGYTF.

The chain carries TRBV9 and TRBJ2-5, with 8 bases matching TRBD2. V lost 4 bases to trimming and J lost 2 bases; unmatched junction nucleotides: 13. The CDR3 covers 17 residues. Germline V gene data show CDR1 as SGDLS and CDR2 as YYNGEE. The CDR3 spells CASSPGGQAGVQETQYF. CDR3 nucleotides: TGTGCCAGCAGCCCCGGAGGCCAAGCGGGGGTACAAGAGACCCAGTACTTC. The whole variable domain, remainder taken from reference TRBV9 and TRBJ2-5, is DSGVTQTPKHLITATGQRVTLRCSPRSGDLSVYWYQQSLDQGLQFLIQYYNGEERAKGNILERFSAQQFPDLHSELNLSSLELGDSALYFCASSPGGQAGVQETQYFGPGTRLLVL.

V gene TRBV30 combines with J gene TRBJ1-1; 8 bases match TRBD1. The CDR3 spans 14 residues. J was trimmed by 2 bases and V by 8 bases; bases with no gene match: 10. Germline-derived CDR1 and CDR2 are GTSNPN and SVGIG (reference sequence). The CDR3 nucleotides read TGTGCCAGAGACAGGGGATGGGGCAACACTGAAGCTTTCTTT. This codes for CARDRGWGNTEAFF. The whole variable domain, remainder taken from reference TRBV30 and TRBJ1-1, is SQTIHQWPATLVQPVGSPLSLECTVEGTSNPNLYWYRQAAGRGLQLLFYSVGIGQISSEVPQNLSASRPQDRQFILSSKKLLLSDSGFYLCARDRGWGNTEAFFGQGTRLTVV.

V is TRBV18 and J is TRBJ2-6, with TRBD1 identical over 8 bases. V shed 6 bases, J shed 4 bases, and the junction held 14 bases outside the gene matches. Germline CDR1 reads KGHSH; CDR2 reads LQKENI. This CDR3 is built from 18 residues. CDR3 bases: TGTGCCAGCTCTCCTGGACAGGGAGGTGTCTCAGGGGCCAACGTCCTGACTTTC. Protein sequence: CASSPGQGGVSGANVLTF. The full variable domain, with the rest looked up from reference TRBV18 and TRBJ2-6, is NAGVMQNPRHLVRRRGQEARLRCSPMKGHSHVYWYRQLPEEGLKFMVYLQKENIIDESGMPKERFSAEFPKEGPSILRIQQVVRGDSAAYFCASSPGQGGVSGANVLTFGAGSRLTVL.

The genes are TRBV4-2 and TRBJ1-1; D gene ambiguous. The CDR3 is 14 residues long. Germline lookup yields CDR1 LGHNA and CDR2 YNFKEQ. V lost 6 bases and J 2 bases, leaving 13 bases between the germline ends. The CDR3 DNA follows: TGTGCCAGCAGGAAGGGCGGACTAAACACTGAAGCTTTCTTT. It translates to CASRKGGLNTEAFF.

The chain has TRBV2 and TRBJ1-4, with D possibly being TRBD1 (6 bases). From germline, CDR1 is SNHLY and CDR2 FYNNEI. V was clipped by 9 bases and J by 4 bases, with 24 bases between them. CDR3 length: 17 residues. CDR3 in amino acids: CASRGSGWGRYNEKLFF. CDR3 DNA sequence: TGTGCCAGTAGGGGAAGTGGTTGGGGGCGGTATAATGAAAAACTGTTTTTT.

Here the CDR3 DNA reads TGTGCCAGCAGGCAGGACAGGGGGCTGGGGACCCAGTACTTC. Translation gives CASRQDRGLGTQYF. The genes are TRBV27 and TRBJ2-5; 11 bases agree with TRBD1. The CDR3 has 14 amino acids. CDR1 is MNHEY and CDR2 is SMNVEV in the germline V gene (reference sequence). V gave up 6 bases and J gave up 7 bases; unmatched junction bases: 7.

This chain connects TRBV11-2 to TRBJ2-5, with 8 nucleotides matching TRBD2. Germline V lookup: CDR1 SGHAT, CDR2 FQNNGV. With V trimmed by 5 bases and J by 7 bases, 15 bases remained unmatched. There are 16 residues in the CDR3. CDR3 protein: CASSRALAALIGTQYF. Written as DNA, the CDR3 is TGTGCCAGCAGCCGGGCACTAGCGGCACTTATTGGGACCCAGTACTTC.

J is TRBJ2-7 and V is TRBV5-4, with 8 bases aligning to TRBD2. CDR3 length equals 14 residues. The trim removed 4 bases at V and 6 bases at J, leaving 9 bases unmatched. The germline CDR1 and CDR2 sequences are SGHNT and YYREEE (reference sequence). In DNA form, the CDR3 reads TGTGCCAGCAGCCAATTAGCGGGACCCAGCGAGCAGTACTTC. It specifies CASSQLAGPSEQYF.

The chain links TRBV19 to TRBJ2-2, with TRBD2 as a possible D gene (6 bases). V gave up 7 bases and J gave up 0 bases, with 15 bases separating them. CDR1 is LNHDA, CDR2 SQIVND, per germline (reference sequence). This CDR3 has 16 residues. The CDR3 protein is CASTSRAGPNTGELFF. CDR3 nucleotides: TGTGCCAGTACTTCCAGGGCGGGGCCGAACACCGGGGAGCTGTTTTTT.

The chain employs TRBV27 and TRBJ2-7, with 10 bases matching TRBD1. V lost 10 bases to trimming and J lost 3 bases; unmatched junction nucleotides: 3. The CDR3 totals 12 residues. In germline, CDR1 is MNHEY, CDR2 SMNVEV (reference sequence). The CDR3 coding sequence is TGTGCCACCCGGACAGGGGGCTACGAGCAGTACTTC. Translating gives CATRTGGYEQYF.

The chain has TRBV5-1 and TRBJ1-6, with 7 bases lining up with TRBD1. Germline trimming cut 0 bases from V and 4 bases from J; bases unmatched to any gene: 4. CDR1 and CDR2 from the germline V gene are SGHRS and YFSETQ. The CDR3 is 16 residues long. The CDR3 DNA is TGCGCCAGCAGCTTGGCGGGACAGAGATATAATTCACCCCTCCACTTT. This codes for CASSLAGQRYNSPLHF.

V usage is TRBV29-1 and J usage is TRBJ2-5; possibly TRBD1 for D (6 bases). Trimming pared 5 bases from V and 2 bases from J, leaving 9 bases between. The V gene's germline CDR1 is SQVTM and CDR2 ANQGSEA. The CDR3 has 12 amino acids. The CDR3 region is CSVRQAQETQYF. Written as DNA, the CDR3 is TGCAGCGTTAGACAGGCTCAAGAGACCCAGTACTTC. Full variable domain (outside the CDR3, taken from reference TRBV29-1 and TRBJ2-5): SAVISQKPSRDICQRGTSLTIQCQVDSQVTMMFWYRQQPGQSLTLIATANQGSEATYESGFVIDKFPISRPNLTFSTLTVSNMSPEDSSIYLCSVRQAQETQYFGPGTRLLVL.

The gene calls are TRBV19 and TRBJ1-1, with D tentatively TRBD1 (6 bases). CDR3 size: 16 residues. V lost 1 base and J lost 5, with 17 bases in between. Germline values: CDR1 LNHDA, CDR2 SQIVND (reference sequence). The CDR3 spells CASSIAEWGRVTEAFF. The CDR3 nucleotides read TGTGCCAGTAGTATAGCGGAGTGGGGGCGGGTGACTGAAGCTTTCTTT.

The rearrangement links TRBV11-2 to TRBJ2-1, with a tentative D call TRBD2 (6 bases). Germline-derived CDR1 and CDR2 are SGHAT and FQNNGV. The V end was cut by 1 base, the J end by 10 bases, with 11 bases between. This CDR3 contains 13 residues. CDR3 region: CASSLGLDNEQFF. For the CDR3, the DNA is TGTGCCAGCAGCTTAGGACTAGATAACGAGCAGTTCTTC. Using reference TRBV11-2 and TRBJ2-1 for the parts outside the CDR3, the full variable domain is EAGVAQSPRYKIIEKRQSVAFWCNPISGHATLYWYQQILGQGPKLLIQFQNNGVVDDSQLPKDRFSAERLKGVDSTLKIQPAKLEDSAVYLCASSLGLDNEQFFGPGTRLTVL.

The chain uses TRBV2 and TRBJ1-1, with a possible D match to TRBD1 (5 bases). CDR3 length: 15 residues. Germline lookup yields CDR1 SNHLY and CDR2 FYNNEI. Deletions cut 6 bases from V and 0 bases from J, with 14 bases between. The CDR3 DNA follows: TGTGCCAGCAGCCCCAGGACAAGGATGAACACTGAAGCTTTCTTT. It is translated as CASSPRTRMNTEAFF.

The V and J genes are TRBV10-2 and TRBJ1-2, with 7 bases that match TRBD1. In germline, CDR1 is WSHSY, CDR2 SAAADI. The CDR3 extends over 15 amino acids. Trimming cost V 4 bases and J 2 bases; bases outside gene matches: 7. The CDR3 DNA reads as TGCGCCAGCAGTGTGGGCGACAGGGCGAACTATGGCTACACCTTC. The encoded protein is CASSVGDRANYGYTF.

This chain connects TRBV12-3 or TRBV12-4 to TRBJ1-2; D may be TRBD1 (5 bases). CDR3 length: 13 residues. Trimming shortened V by 4 bases and J by 7 bases, and 13 bases separated the two germline ends. The CDR3: CASSSRGGFGYTF. As DNA, the CDR3 is TGTGCCAGCAGTTCTAGGGGCGGTTTTGGCTACACCTTC.

V gene TRBV11-2 combines with J gene TRBJ1-1; perhaps TRBD1 as D (6 bases). Deletions cut 5 bases from V and 4 bases from J, with 17 bases between. Germline assignment: CDR1 SGHAT and CDR2 FQNNGV. The CDR3 sequence is 15 residues long. The CDR3 reads CASSPPQGSSTEAFF. The CDR3 nucleotides read TGTGCCAGCAGCCCCCCGCAGGGGTCTAGCACTGAAGCTTTCTTT.

This clone has only a few counts. This rearrangement joins TRBV10-2 to TRBJ2-1; TRBD2 agrees at 7 bases. This CDR3 spans 14 amino acids. V trimming: 4 bases; J trimming: 9 bases; junction bases outside the gene matches: 9. CDR1 WSHSY and CDR2 SAAADI come from the germline V gene. This CDR3 is CASSGLAGGGEQFF. The CDR3, as DNA: TGCGCCAGCAGTGGGCTAGCTGGCGGGGGTGAGCAGTTCTTC.

This chain joins TRBV28 and TRBJ1-5; tentative D call: TRBD1 (5 bases). The CDR3 spans 11 residues. V lost 5 bases and J 10 bases, leaving 9 bases between the germline ends. From germline, CDR1 is MDHEN and CDR2 SYDVKM. CDR3 in DNA: TGTGCCAGCAGTCCCGGACATCCCCAGCATTTT. It translates to CASSPGHPQHF.